This entry is about one T cell receptor beta chain. Antigen unknown. Germline V gives CDR1 SGHNT, CDR2 YYREEE (reference sequence). The CDR3 is made up of 13 amino acids. Trimming pared 4 bases from V and 6 bases from J, leaving 14 bases between. Assay used: immunoSEQ multiplex PCR; TCRdb lists only in-frame clones, some missing. The sample has some 130,000 clones, 85% to 95% seen once. The data were taken from a study of T cell responses to AZD1222 COVID-19 vaccine. Study-level points and caveats: In the spike-specific TCR repertoire, nearly half reportedly target unmutated variant regions.

The sample was peripheral blood, taken on day 0 of AZD1222 vaccination. The sequence was obtained from an adult in good health. The V and J genes are TRBV5-4 and TRBJ2-7; D is tentatively TRBD1 or TRBD2 (5 bases each). DNA of the CDR3: TGTGCCAGCAGCCGCAAAACTAGGGGCGAGCAGTACTTC. Amino acids: CASSRKTRGEQYF.